What follows is one T cell receptor (beta chain) and its context. Its target is not known. The sample originates from a study of CD8 T cells in ankylosing spondylitis. General study points: Apparently characteristic of ankylosing spondylitis blood was a TCR beta motif (roughly eight highly homologous variants).

TCRdb re-analysed the 5' RACE reads in MiXCR, keeping a single row per CDR3 protein. The table includes fewer than 400,000 distinct CDR3 sequences, 20% to 25% detected once. This sequence was found in a male donor with ankylosing spondylitis. The sample was blood, either unsorted or a sorted T cell fraction (not recorded which).

The CDR3 spells CASSPGAGFAYEQYF. As DNA, the CDR3 is TGTGCCAGCAGCCCAGGGGCGGGGTTTGCCTACGAGCAGTACTTC. The genes are TRBV7-8 and TRBJ2-7; D tentatively fits TRBD1 or TRBD2 (6 bases each). Trimming stripped 5 bases from V and 2 bases from J, with 16 bases between. Germline CDR1 is SGHVS and CDR2 is FQNEAQ. This CDR3 has 15 amino acids.